The sequence of this T cell receptor beta chain was determined in a study of cytomegalovirus exposure and HLA in healthy donors. Whole-study results and caveats: Among TCR beta chains, those listed as cytomegalovirus-associated numbered over 150. In vitro work confirmed that a few CMV-associated chains recognize CMV antigens.

Generated by immunoSEQ multiplex PCR, the TCRdb table keeps only in-frame clones and is missing some. The sample shows 150,000 to 200,000 clones, roughly 86% of them seen only once. This clone appeared once. The antigen is unknown. This CDR3 spans 14 amino acids. The V and J ends lost 3 bases and 5 bases respectively, with 10 bases between them. CDR1 is SNHLY, CDR2 FYNNEI, per germline. Material for sequencing was PBMCs. The chain has TRBV2 and TRBJ2-2, with D unresolved. This receptor was taken from a woman younger than 35 in good health and CMV-seronegative. Written as DNA, the CDR3 is TGTGCCAGCAGTGACCAGGCAGTTACCGGGGAGCTGTTTTTT. This gives the protein CASSDQAVTGELFF.